The clone carrying this T cell receptor beta chain was detected only a few times. This specimen comes from a study of graft-versus-host responses after intestinal transplantation. Overall study: Transplantation in recipients was multivisceral, liver-intestinal, or isolated intestinal.

CDR3 size: 16 residues. V trimming: 5 bases; J trimming: 6 bases; junction bases outside the gene matches: 3. CDR1 and CDR2 from the germline V gene are SNHLY and FYNNEI. Grafts had their tissue processed, releasing intraepithelial and lamina propria lymphocytes. Only in-frame clones appear in the TCRdb table, and some are missing; sequencing was by immunoSEQ multiplex PCR. Among 25,000 to 35,000 clones listed, about 80% were seen once. The sequences come from ileum tissue, collected 98 days after intestinal transplantation. The receptor's source is a human patient who received an intestinal transplant, so some T cells may come from the graft donor. The chain links TRBV2 to TRBJ2-2; 16 positions agree with TRBD2. Written as DNA, the CDR3 is TGTGCCAGCAGTAAGGGACTAGCGGGGGGGCCCGGGGAGCTGTTTTTT. As protein: CASSKGLAGGPGELFF. The full variable domain, in which reference TRBV2 and TRBJ2-2 provide the parts outside the CDR3, is EPEVTQTPSHQVTQMGQEVILRCVPISNHLYFYWYRQILGQKVEFLVSFYNNEISEKSEIFDDQFSVERPDGSNFTLKIRSTKLEDSAMYFCASSKGLAGGPGELFFGEGSRLTVL.